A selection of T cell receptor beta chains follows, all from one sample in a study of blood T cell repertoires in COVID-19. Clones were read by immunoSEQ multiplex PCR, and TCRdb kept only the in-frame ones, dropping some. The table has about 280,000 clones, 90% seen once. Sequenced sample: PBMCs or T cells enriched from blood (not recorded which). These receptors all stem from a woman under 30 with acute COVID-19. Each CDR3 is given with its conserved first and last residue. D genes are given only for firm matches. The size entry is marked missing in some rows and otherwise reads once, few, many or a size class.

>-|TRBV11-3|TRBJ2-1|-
CASSGGVQGKYNEQFF
TGTGCCAGCAGCGGGGGGGTCCAGGGGAAATACAATGAGCAGTTCTTC
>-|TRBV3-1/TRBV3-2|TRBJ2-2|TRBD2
CASSQESGGTGELFF
TGTGCCAGCAGCCAAGAGAGCGGGGGAACCGGGGAGCTGTTTTTT
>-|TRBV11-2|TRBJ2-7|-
CASSLEGRAYEQYF
TGTGCCAGCAGCTTAGAGGGCAGGGCCTACGAGCAGTACTTC
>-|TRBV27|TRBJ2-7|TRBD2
CASSLKRTSGASYEQYF
TGTGCCAGCAGTCTAAAGAGAACTAGCGGGGCCTCCTACGAGCAGTACTTC
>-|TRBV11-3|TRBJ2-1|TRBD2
CASSPEAGVYNEQFF
TGTGCCAGCAGCCCGGAAGCGGGAGTTTACAATGAGCAGTTCTTC
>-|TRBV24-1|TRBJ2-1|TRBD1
CATSDQKTDRGSNEQFF
TGTGCCACCAGTGACCAGAAGACGGACAGGGGAAGCAATGAGCAGTTCTTC
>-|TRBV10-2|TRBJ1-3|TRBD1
CASTLTGRSGNTIYF
TGCGCCAGCACCTTGACAGGGAGGTCTGGAAACACCATATATTTT
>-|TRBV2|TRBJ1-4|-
CASGLRSANEKLFF
TGTGCCAGCGGGCTCAGGTCGGCTAATGAAAAACTGTTTTTT
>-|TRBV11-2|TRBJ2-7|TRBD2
CASSPQRLAGERSYEQYF
TGTGCCAGCAGCCCGCAACGACTAGCGGGCGAACGATCCTACGAGCAGTACTTC
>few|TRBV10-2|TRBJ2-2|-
CASSESNRVNTGELFF
TGCGCCAGCAGTGAGTCTAACAGGGTGAACACCGGGGAGCTGTTTTTT
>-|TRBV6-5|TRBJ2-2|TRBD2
CASSSPSGGGTGELFF
TGTGCCAGCAGTTCGCCCAGCGGGGGGGGCACCGGGGAGCTGTTTTTT
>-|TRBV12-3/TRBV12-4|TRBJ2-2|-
CASRRSTGELFF
TGTGCCAGCAGGCGGAGCACCGGGGAGCTGTTTTTT
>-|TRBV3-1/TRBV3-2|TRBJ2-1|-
CASSQDLAKLNEQFF
TGTGCCAGCAGCCAAGACCTAGCCAAATTGAATGAGCAGTTCTTC
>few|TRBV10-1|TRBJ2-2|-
CASQVDRSNTGELFF
TGCGCCAGCCAGGTGGACAGATCGAACACCGGGGAGCTGTTTTTT
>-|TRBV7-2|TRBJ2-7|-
CASSPGRSYEQYF
TGTGCCAGCAGCCCGGGTCGTTCCTACGAGCAGTACTTC
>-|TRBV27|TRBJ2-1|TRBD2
CASSPGTSEFF
TGTGCCAGCAGCCCCGGGACTAGCGAGTTCTTC
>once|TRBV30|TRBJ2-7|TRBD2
CAWSVRGSGRHYEQYF
TGTGCCTGGAGTGTACGTGGTAGCGGGAGGCACTACGAGCAGTACTTC
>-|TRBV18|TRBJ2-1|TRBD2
CASSTRNSGGNEQFF
TGTGCCAGCTCAACCCGGAACTCGGGGGGGAATGAGCAGTTCTTC
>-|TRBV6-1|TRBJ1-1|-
CASSDAVNTEAFF
TGTGCCAGCAGTGATGCGGTAAACACTGAAGCTTTCTTT
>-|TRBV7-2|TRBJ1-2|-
CASSLVTAYGYTF
TGTGCCAGCAGCTTAGTGACAGCCTATGGCTACACCTTC
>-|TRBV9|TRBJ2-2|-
CASSGLLDRTGELFF
TGTGCCAGCAGCGGATTATTAGACAGAACCGGGGAGCTGTTTTTT
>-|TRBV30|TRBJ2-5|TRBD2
CAWTGGLAGAGGQTQYF
TGTGCCTGGACGGGCGGGCTAGCGGGAGCTGGAGGTCAGACCCAGTACTTC
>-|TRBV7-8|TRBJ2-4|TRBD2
CASSKGLASGGGNIQYF
TGTGCCAGCAGCAAGGGACTAGCGAGCGGAGGGGGTAACATTCAGTACTTC
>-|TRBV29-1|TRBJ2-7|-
CSVGGLSYEQYF
TGCAGCGTTGGGGGACTTTCCTACGAGCAGTACTTC
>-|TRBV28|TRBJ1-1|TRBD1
CATSRDDRGSLGTEAFF
TGTGCCACCAGTAGGGATGACAGGGGGTCCTTGGGTACTGAAGCTTTCTTT
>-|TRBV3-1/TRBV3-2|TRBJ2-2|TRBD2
CASSQVGGRATGELFF
TGTGCCAGCAGCCAAGTTGGCGGGAGAGCAACCGGGGAGCTGTTTTTT
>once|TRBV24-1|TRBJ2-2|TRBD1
CATSIPGQGGPGELFF
TGTGCCACCAGTATACCGGGACAGGGGGGACCCGGGGAGCTGTTTTTT
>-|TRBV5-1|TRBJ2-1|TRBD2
CASSISGRNNEQFF
TGCGCCAGCAGCATTAGCGGGAGGAACAATGAGCAGTTCTTC
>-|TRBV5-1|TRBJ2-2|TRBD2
CASSLYSGGTVNTGELFF
TGCGCCAGCAGCTTGTATTCGGGAGGCACGGTGAACACCGGGGAGCTGTTTTTT
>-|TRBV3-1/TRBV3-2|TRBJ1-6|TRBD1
CASSQDPSGQPNSPLHF
TGTGCCAGCAGCCAAGATCCCTCGGGACAGCCTAATTCACCCCTCCACTTT
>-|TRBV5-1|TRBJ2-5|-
CASSTSPGLETQYF
TGCGCCAGCAGCACCTCTCCGGGGTTAGAGACCCAGTACTTC
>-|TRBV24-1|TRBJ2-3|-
CATSGREGDTQYF
TGTGCCACCAGTGGCCGGGAAGGAGATACGCAGTATTTT
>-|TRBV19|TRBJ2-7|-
CASMARSGEQYF
TGTGCCAGTATGGCCAGGTCAGGGGAGCAGTACTTC
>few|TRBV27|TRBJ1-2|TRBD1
CASAPQGARANGYTF
TGTGCCAGCGCCCCACAGGGGGCCCGGGCAAATGGCTACACCTTC
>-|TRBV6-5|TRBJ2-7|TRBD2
CASSLTSGSSYEQYF
TGTGCCAGCAGTTTGACTAGCGGGAGCTCCTACGAGCAGTACTTC
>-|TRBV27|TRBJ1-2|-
CASRTTTRDRDRYGYTF
TGTGCCAGCAGGACGACAACCAGGGATCGTGACCGCTATGGCTACACCTTC
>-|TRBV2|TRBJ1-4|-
CASRTQGTTNEKLFF
TGTGCCAGCAGGACGCAGGGGACAACTAATGAAAAACTGTTTTTT
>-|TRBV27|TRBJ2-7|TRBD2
CASSLMGLAGGTGWEQYF
TGTGCCAGCAGTTTAATGGGACTAGCGGGAGGGACCGGCTGGGAGCAGTACTTC
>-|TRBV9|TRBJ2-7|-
CASSAGDSYEQYF
TGTGCCAGCAGCGCCGGAGACTCCTACGAGCAGTACTTC
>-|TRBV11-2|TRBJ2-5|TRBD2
CASSLATSGSKKTQYF
TGTGCCAGCAGCTTAGCAACTAGCGGGAGTAAGAAGACCCAGTACTTC
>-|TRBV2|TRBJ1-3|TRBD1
CASSTTGLSSGNTIYF
TGTGCCAGCAGTACGACAGGGTTAAGCTCTGGAAACACCATATATTTT
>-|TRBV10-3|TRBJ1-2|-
CAISESFTDNYGYTF
TGTGCCATCAGTGAGTCGTTTACAGATAACTATGGCTACACCTTC